A selection of T cell receptor beta chains follows, all from one sample in a study of cytomegalovirus exposure and HLA in healthy donors. Produced via immunoSEQ multiplex PCR; TCRdb's table is partial and in-frame only. The table has 100,000 or so clones, approximately 83% seen once. Sequenced material: PBMCs. The receptors originated from a man aged 18 to 30 in good health and CMV-seronegative. The CDR3 runs from the conserved cysteine through the conserved F or W. D genes are given only for firm matches. For some rows the clone size is stated as once, few or many, or as a class when expanded; others skip it.

J	length	D	V	size	CDR3	DNA
TRBJ1-2	12	NA	TRBV28	NA	CASGYLGRGYTF	TGTGCCAGCGGCTACCTCGGGAGAGGCTACACCTTC
TRBJ2-7	15	TRBD2	TRBV2	NA	CANTRSGDPPYEQYF	TGTGCCAACACTCGGAGCGGGGACCCGCCCTACGAGCAGTACTTC
TRBJ1-2	15	NA	TRBV5-6	NA	CASSEATGHSLGYTF	TGTGCCAGCAGCGAAGCCACAGGGCATAGTCTGGGCTACACCTTC
TRBJ1-5	13	NA	TRBV10-2	once	CASSRESDQPQHF	TGCGCCAGCAGCAGGGAAAGCGATCAGCCCCAGCATTTT
TRBJ2-1	15	NA	TRBV7-9	NA	CASVSQRASYNEQFF	TGTGCCAGCGTGTCCCAGCGGGCCTCCTACAATGAGCAGTTCTTC
TRBJ1-3	15	TRBD1	TRBV7-2	NA	CASSIGQGRSDTIYF	TGTGCCAGCAGCATTGGACAGGGGCGGTCGGACACCATATATTTT
TRBJ1-1	14	NA	TRBV6-5	NA	CASTRRGGRSEAFF	TGTGCCAGCACCCGCCGCGGGGGCCGGTCTGAAGCTTTCTTT
TRBJ2-1	15	TRBD1	TRBV9	NA	CASSVEGQNRNEQFF	TGTGCCAGCAGCGTAGAGGGACAGAACAGAAATGAGCAGTTCTTC
TRBJ1-2	16	TRBD1	TRBV19	once	CASSDAGTGGNYGYTF	TGTGCCAGTAGTGACGCCGGGACAGGGGGAAACTATGGCTACACCTTC
TRBJ2-1	18	TRBD2	TRBV11-3	few	CASSLPERTSGRRNEQFF	TGTGCCAGCAGCTTACCGGAAAGGACTAGCGGGAGAAGGAATGAGCAGTTCTTC
TRBJ1-6	14	NA	TRBV9	NA	CASSPEGTGSPLHF	TGTGCCAGCAGCCCGGAGGGGACGGGTTCACCCCTCCACTTT
TRBJ2-2	15	NA	TRBV13	NA	CASSLSEDYTGELFF	TGTGCCAGCAGCTTATCGGAGGATTACACCGGGGAGCTGTTTTTT
TRBJ2-3	15	TRBD2	TRBV7-2	NA	CASSSRGREGDTQYF	TGTGCCAGCAGCTCGCGGGGGCGGGAGGGCGATACGCAGTATTTT
TRBJ2-1	14	TRBD1	TRBV27	few	CASTITGGYNEQFF	TGTGCCAGCACCATAACAGGGGGTTACAATGAGCAGTTCTTC
TRBJ2-4	13	NA	TRBV10-1	NA	CASSAGSKNIQYF	TGCGCCAGCAGTGCGGGGAGCAAAAACATTCAGTACTTC
TRBJ1-5	15	TRBD1	TRBV19	few	CASGQGVYSNQPQHF	TGTGCCAGCGGACAGGGGGTATATAGCAATCAGCCCCAGCATTTT
TRBJ2-7	12	NA	TRBV5-1	NA	CASMAGTYEQYF	TGCGCCAGCATGGCGGGCACCTACGAGCAGTACTTC
TRBJ2-3	13	NA	TRBV10-3	NA	CAITAEVANTQYF	TGTGCCATCACCGCAGAGGTGGCTAATACGCAGTATTTT
TRBJ2-5	16	NA	TRBV14	NA	CASSQGGLGLGETQYF	TGTGCCAGCAGCCAAGGAGGTTTGGGACTCGGTGAGACCCAGTACTTC
TRBJ1-2	12	NA	TRBV10-3	NA	CAISEDRYGYTF	TGTGCCATCAGTGAGGACAGGTATGGCTACACCTTC
TRBJ1-5	13	NA	TRBV10-1	NA	CASSQGVGQPQHF	TGCGCCAGCAGCCAGGGTGTGGGTCAGCCCCAGCACTTT
TRBJ1-4	15	NA	TRBV2	NA	CASSERGGTNEKLFF	TGTGCCAGCAGTGAAAGGGGGGGGACTAATGAAAAACTGTTTTTT
TRBJ2-3	14	TRBD2	TRBV30	NA	CAWSAAGVTDTQYF	TGTGCCTGGAGTGCGGCGGGGGTCACAGATACGCAGTATTTT
TRBJ2-3	18	NA	TRBV7-9	NA	CASSSGSEAGVSTDTQYF	TGTGCCAGCAGCTCTGGGTCAGAGGCAGGGGTTAGCACAGATACGCAGTATTTT
TRBJ1-1	16	TRBD1	TRBV18	NA	CASSQNRDRGKSEAFF	TGTGCCAGCTCACAAAACCGGGACAGGGGGAAATCTGAAGCTTTCTTT
TRBJ1-4	15	TRBD1	TRBV7-6	NA	CASSPWTGTEEKLFF	TGTGCCAGCAGCCCCTGGACAGGAACAGAGGAAAAACTGTTTTTT
TRBJ2-3	16	TRBD2	TRBV7-3	NA	CASSPGTSGRSDTQYF	TGTGCCAGCAGCCCCGGGACTAGCGGGAGGTCAGATACGCAGTATTTT
TRBJ1-1	14	NA	TRBV9	NA	CASSPLGQNTEAFF	TGTGCCAGCAGCCCCTTGGGACAGAACACTGAAGCTTTCTTT